The 29 T cell receptor beta chains below come from one sample, sequenced in a study of identical twins. TCRdb reprocessed the 5' RACE reads with MiXCR, giving one entry per CDR3 protein. The sample shows about 690,000 distinct CDR3 sequences, approximately 6% of them seen only once. The specimen was naive T cells sorted from blood. Source of these receptors: a man younger than 30 in good health.

The rearrangement uses TRBV12-3 or TRBV12-4 and TRBJ2-1; 8 positions agree with TRBD2. V was clipped by 5 bases and J by 0 bases; unmatched bases: 9. This CDR3 comprises 17 residues. The CDR3 reads CASSRPGSGDSYNEQFF. CDR3 bases: TGTGCCAGCAGTCGACCGGGTAGCGGGGACTCCTACAATGAGCAGTTCTTC.

This clonotype was seen many times. The gene calls are TRBV28 and TRBJ2-1; perhaps TRBD1 as D (6 bases). Germline assignment: CDR1 MDHEN and CDR2 SYDVKM. CDR3 size: 12 residues. V was cut by 6 bases and J by 5 bases, with 8 bases left in between. The CDR3 sequence: CASSTGNNEQFF. CDR3 nucleotide sequence: TGTGCCAGCAGCACAGGGAACAATGAGCAGTTCTTC.

There are many counts of this clonotype. This chain connects TRBV12-3 or TRBV12-4 to TRBJ2-3; D is ambiguous. The V end lost 6 bases, the J end lost 1 base, and 8 bases lay between the germline ends. This CDR3 is built from 13 residues. CDR3 amino acids: CASSPGRTDTQYF. CDR3 coding DNA: TGTGCCAGCAGCCCCGGGCGCACAGATACGCAGTATTTT.

In its sample, this clonotype was seen many times. The CDR3 sequence is CASSVASSGNSYEQYF. For the CDR3, the DNA is TGTGCCAGCAGCGTCGCGTCTAGCGGTAACTCCTACGAGCAGTACTTC. The chain links TRBV9 to TRBJ2-7, with 7 bases fitting TRBD2. The CDR3 totals 16 residues. Per the germline V gene, CDR1 is SGDLS and CDR2 is YYNGEE. The V and J ends lost 2 bases and 0 bases, in that order; junction bases with no gene match: 8.

The chain links TRBV14 to TRBJ2-1, with 8 positions matching TRBD2. The V gene end was trimmed by 3 bases and the J gene end by 0 bases; junction bases not matched to a gene: 4. The CDR3 loop spans 16 amino acids. Germline V lookup: CDR1 SGHDN, CDR2 FVKESK. The CDR3 nucleotides read TGTGCCAGCAGCCATTTAGCGGGGAGCTCCTACAATGAGCAGTTCTTC. This gives the protein CASSHLAGSSYNEQFF. The whole variable domain, filled in from reference TRBV14 and TRBJ2-1, reads EAGVTQFPSHSVIEKGQTVTLRCDPISGHDNLYWYRRVMGKEIKFLLHFVKESKQDESGMPNNRFLAERTGGTYSTLKVQPAELEDSGVYFCASSHLAGSSYNEQFFGPGTRLTVL.

This clonotype has ten or more counts. The chain employs TRBV29-1 and TRBJ1-1; D might be TRBD1 (6 bases). The CDR3 runs to 13 residues. CDR1 and CDR2 (germline): SQVTM, ANQGSEA. Trimming removed 2 bases at V and 4 bases at J, with 11 bases between. CDR3 amino acids: CSVERGGSTEAFF. The CDR3 bases are TGCAGCGTTGAAAGAGGGGGTAGCACTGAAGCTTTCTTT.

This clonotype appeared a few times. The chain combines TRBV12-3 or TRBV12-4 with TRBJ1-2, with D possibly being TRBD1 (6 bases). V shed 10 bases and J shed 5 bases, with 14 bases lying between them. The CDR3 has 12 residues. The DNA of the CDR3 is TGTGCCATCGAAGGGGGGACTTATGGCTACACCTTC. This gives the protein CAIEGGTYGYTF.

This clonotype was seen ten or more times. The chain uses TRBV7-7 and TRBJ2-6, with D maybe TRBD1 (6 bases). The length of the CDR3 is 17 residues. V dropped 5 bases and J dropped 0 bases, with 14 bases sitting between them. Germline CDR1 and CDR2: SSHAT and FNYEAQ (reference sequence). CDR3 bases: TGTGCCAGCAGCCCCCTAACAGGGAGCTCTGGGGCCAACGTCCTGACTTTC. Translating gives CASSPLTGSSGANVLTF. Full variable domain (rest looked up from reference TRBV7-7 and TRBJ2-6): GAGVSQSPRYKVTKRGQDVTLRCDPISSHATLYWYQQALGQGPEFLTYFNYEAQPDKSGLPSDRFSAERPEGSISTLTIQRTEQRDSAMYRCASSPLTGSSGANVLTFGAGSRLTVL.

Many counts were recorded for this clonotype. V and J are TRBV7-9 and TRBJ2-1; possibly TRBD1 for D (5 bases). CDR1 SEHNR and CDR2 FQNEAQ come from the germline V gene (reference sequence). The CDR3 extends over 11 amino acids. Trimming stripped 5 bases from V and 10 bases from J, with 9 bases between. In nucleotides, the CDR3 is TGTGCCAGCAGCCGACAGTTGGAGCAGTTCTTC. This sequence encodes CASSRQLEQFF.

This clonotype was seen repeatedly, ten times or more. The chain couples TRBV12-3 or TRBV12-4 to TRBJ2-5; D ambiguous. This CDR3 spans 13 amino acids. Trimming left V 2 bases short and J 5 bases short, with 9 bases between. This CDR3 is CASSLSARETQYF. The CDR3 DNA follows: TGTGCCAGCAGTTTATCGGCCAGGGAGACCCAGTACTTC.

The chain links TRBV27 to TRBJ2-7; possible D gene TRBD2, 5 bases. Germline V CDR1 and CDR2: MNHEY, SMNVEV (reference sequence). Trimming cost V 8 bases and J 1 base, with 15 bases left between them. This CDR3 is built from 14 residues. Written as DNA, the CDR3 is TGTGCCAGCGCGTCTATCGCGGGTTCCTACGAGCAGTACTTC. Its protein is CASASIAGSYEQYF.

This chain links TRBV6-1 with TRBJ2-5, with D perhaps matching TRBD2 (5 bases). The CDR3 is 15 residues long. Trimming removed 6 bases at V and 1 base at J, with 15 bases between. Looked up from germline, CDR1 is MNHNS and CDR2 is SASEGT. The CDR3 reads CASRTILGSQETQYF. The CDR3 nucleotides are TGTGCCAGCAGAACTATACTAGGTAGCCAAGAGACCCAGTACTTC.

This clonotype occurred many times. This chain uses TRBV30 with TRBJ2-2; no firm D call. This CDR3 region has 14 residues. V was pared by 2 bases and J by 4 bases, with 11 bases between. Germline CDR1 reads GTSNPN; CDR2 reads SVGIG (reference sequence). This CDR3 is CAWSFTVGTGELFF. The CDR3 nucleotides read TGTGCCTGGAGTTTTACAGTAGGCACCGGGGAGCTGTTTTTT. The full variable domain, its missing parts supplied by reference TRBV30 and TRBJ2-2, is SQTIHQWPATLVQPVGSPLSLECTVEGTSNPNLYWYRQAAGRGLQLLFYSVGIGQISSEVPQNLSASRPQDRQFILSSKKLLLSDSGFYLCAWSFTVGTGELFFGEGSRLTVL.

In the case of this clonotype: A much larger clone lies one base from this, so it may be a read error. The V call is TRBV7-7, the J call TRBJ2-5, with a weak D call TRBD2 (6 bases). The CDR3 has 13 residues. Trimming removed 5 bases from V and 5 bases from J, with 12 bases in between. The germline CDR1 and CDR2 sequences are SSHAT and FNYEAQ (reference sequence). For the CDR3, the DNA is TGTGCCAGCAGCCTGGACTATAGGGAGACCCAGTACTTC. Translated, it gives CASSLDYRETQYF.

The chain uses TRBV15 and TRBJ1-4; D is perhaps TRBD1 (5 bases). V was cut by 2 bases and J by 8 bases, with 21 bases left in between. Looked up from germline, CDR1 is LNHNV and CDR2 is YYDKDF (reference sequence). This CDR3 spans 17 amino acids. In nucleotides, the CDR3 is TGTGCCACCAGCAGAAACCGACTGGGGGGGGGACGGGAAAAACTGTTTTTT. Translation: CATSRNRLGGGREKLFF.

CDR3 coding DNA: TGTGCCAGCAGTTTTCACGCGTCAGGGACGACGGGCGAGCAGTACTTC. Translating gives CASSFHASGTTGEQYF. The chain is built from TRBV12-3 or TRBV12-4 and TRBJ2-7, with D perhaps assigned TRBD1 or TRBD2 (5 bases each). The CDR3 loop spans 16 amino acids. Trimming shortened V by 3 bases and J by 6 bases, and 21 bases separated the two germline ends.

In this sample, this clonotype turned up many times. The chain is built from TRBV5-1 and TRBJ2-3; 9 bases map to TRBD2. V was clipped by 0 bases and J by 0 bases; unmatched bases: 5. Germline CDR1 SGHRS, CDR2 YFSETQ. The CDR3 loop spans 17 amino acids. CDR3 DNA sequence: TGCGCCAGCAGCTTGGGACTAGCGGAGAAGAGCACAGATACGCAGTATTTT. Translation gives CASSLGLAEKSTDTQYF.

The sample holds many counts of this clonotype. The genes are TRBV20-1 and TRBJ2-3, with D hard to call. Germline CDR1 is DFQATT and CDR2 is SNEGSKA (reference sequence). V lost 2 bases, J lost 0 bases, and 12 bases lay in between. The CDR3 consists of 15 residues. The CDR3 sequence: CSARLRSVSTDTQYF. CDR3 nucleotides: TGCAGTGCTAGACTTAGGAGCGTTAGCACAGATACGCAGTATTTT.

This clonotype was detected once. The J gene is TRBJ2-1, the V gene TRBV7-9; no clear D gene. Germline V CDR1 and CDR2: SEHNR, FQNEAQ (reference sequence). The CDR3 sequence is 16 residues long. Trimming removed 5 bases at V and 7 bases at J, with 21 bases between. DNA for the CDR3: TGTGCCAGCAGCCCATTTATGGCAGGACCTACGAATGAGCAGTTCTTC. As protein: CASSPFMAGPTNEQFF.

The V and J genes are TRBV30 and TRBJ2-3, with D hard to call. The germline CDR1 and CDR2 sequences are GTSNPN and SVGIG (reference sequence). The V and J ends lost 2 bases and 4 bases respectively, with 7 bases between them. There are 12 residues in the CDR3. CDR3: CAWSLGPDTQYF. The CDR3 bases are TGTGCCTGGAGTCTTGGCCCAGATACGCAGTATTTT.

This clonotype was detected a few times. The chain combines TRBV20-1 with TRBJ2-5; D possibly matches TRBD1 or TRBD2 (5 bases each). CDR3 size: 16 residues. The germline gives CDR1 DFQATT, CDR2 SNEGSKA (reference sequence). Between the trimmed V and J ends, which lost 3 bases and 5 bases, there was a span of 22 bases. CDR3 nucleotide sequence: TGCAGTGCTAGTCTGAGTAGTGGTTGGGGGTTGGAGACCCAGTACTTC. It yields the protein CSASLSSGWGLETQYF.

This clonotype has more than one count but fewer than ten. The chain recombines TRBV4-1 with TRBJ2-1, with 7 bases matching TRBD1. Per germline, CDR1 MGHRA and CDR2 YSYEKL. The CDR3 loop spans 15 amino acids. V trimming: 5 bases; J trimming: 9 bases; junction bases outside the gene matches: 13. CDR3 DNA: TGCGCCAGCAGCTTTCCAGGGGGATCTAGGGGTGAGCAGTTCTTC. It encodes CASSFPGGSRGEQFF.

This clonotype was picked up a small number of times. V usage is TRBV29-1 and J usage is TRBJ2-6, with 8 positions matching TRBD1. This CDR3 has 14 residues. The germline CDR1 and CDR2 sequences are SQVTM and ANQGSEA. V lost 4 bases, J lost 4 bases, and 3 bases stayed unmatched. The CDR3 DNA reads as TGCAGCGTTGGACAGGGGTTAGGGGCCAACGTCCTGACTTTC. This codes for CSVGQGLGANVLTF.

This chain joins TRBV3-1 and TRBJ2-1; 7 bases map to TRBD1. Per the germline V gene, CDR1 is LGHDT and CDR2 is YNNKEL (reference sequence). V lost 1 base to trimming and J lost 4 bases; unmatched junction nucleotides: 7. The CDR3 runs to 16 residues. CDR3 sequence reads: CASSQVRDSDYNEQFF. In DNA, the CDR3 is TGTGCCAGCAGCCAAGTCCGGGACAGCGATTACAATGAGCAGTTCTTC.

Only a few counts were recorded for this clonotype. This chain connects TRBV11-3 to TRBJ1-1, with a tentative D call TRBD1 (6 bases). With 1 base removed from V and 1 base from J, the gap between germline ends came to 10 bases. The germline V gene encodes CDR1 SGHNT and CDR2 YENEEA. This CDR3 comprises 15 residues. Here the CDR3 reads CASSLVQGWNTEAFF. The CDR3 DNA sequence: TGTGCCAGCAGCTTAGTACAGGGATGGAACACTGAAGCTTTCTTT.

This clonotype was found many times. The chain combines TRBV12-3 or TRBV12-4 with TRBJ1-3; D ambiguous. The CDR3 is 12 residues long. Trimming shortened V by 3 bases and J by 15 bases, and 15 bases separated the two germline ends. CDR3 region: CASSFGSGEGYF. The CDR3 bases are TGTGCCAGCAGTTTTGGATCAGGCGAGGGATATTTT.

This clonotype was recorded many times. V gene TRBV29-1 combines with J gene TRBJ2-5; TRBD2 aligns across 11 bases. In germline, CDR1 is SQVTM, CDR2 ANQGSEA. Trimming at V came to 6 bases and at J to 5 bases, leaving 8 bases not matched to a gene. This CDR3 is built from 14 residues. The DNA of the CDR3 is TGCAGCGTCCTGACTAGCGGGATGGGGGAGACCCAGTACTTC. Encoded protein: CSVLTSGMGETQYF.

This clonotype came up many times. The genes are TRBV28 and TRBJ1-2, with D possibly TRBD1 on 6 matching bases. The length of the CDR3 is 14 residues. V dropped 4 bases and J dropped 5 bases, with 14 bases sitting between them. Per the germline V gene, CDR1 is MDHEN and CDR2 is SYDVKM. The CDR3, as DNA: TGTGCCAGCAGTTCCGGACAGCTAGGATATGGCTACACCTTC. Translating gives CASSSGQLGYGYTF.

This clonotype was recorded at least ten times. Its ends do not fully match the called genes, so a read error is possible. The CDR3: CASSLGQGMNTEAFF. DNA of the CDR3: TGTGCCAGCAGCTTAGGACAGGGCATGAACACTGAAGCTTTCTTT. The chain joins TRBV5-1 to TRBJ1-1; 8 nucleotides align to TRBD1. The germline V gene encodes CDR1 SGHRS and CDR2 YFSETQ. CDR3 length equals 15 residues.